This T cell receptor (beta chain) stems from a study of T-cell memory formation after mild COVID-19. In the study overall: Clusters were largely donor specific. The study's findings and limits: Cross-reactive memory apparently joined, as some responding clones appeared in pre-infection memory.

As concerns this clonotype: Its antigen remains unidentified.

Germline values: CDR1 LGHNA, CDR2 YNFKEQ. This CDR3 contains 17 residues. Trimming removed 0 bases from V and 5 bases from J; junction bases left unmatched: 4. MiXCR, run by TCRdb on the 5' RACE reads, gives a single entry per CDR3 protein. The table includes a few hundred thousand distinct CDR3 sequences, roughly 8% detected once. Sequencing was done on a sample of PBMCs or a T cell subset sorted from them (not recorded which). The TCR comes from a man aged 18 to 29 who had mild COVID-19 (a few samples of this study predate the infection). Cell type and time point are not known. This sequence joins TRBV4-2 and TRBJ2-3; TRBD2 matches 14 bases. For the CDR3, the DNA is TGTGCCAGCAGCCAAGAAGGGACTAGCGGGGGAGAAGATACGCAGTATTTT. Encoded protein: CASSQEGTSGGEDTQYF.